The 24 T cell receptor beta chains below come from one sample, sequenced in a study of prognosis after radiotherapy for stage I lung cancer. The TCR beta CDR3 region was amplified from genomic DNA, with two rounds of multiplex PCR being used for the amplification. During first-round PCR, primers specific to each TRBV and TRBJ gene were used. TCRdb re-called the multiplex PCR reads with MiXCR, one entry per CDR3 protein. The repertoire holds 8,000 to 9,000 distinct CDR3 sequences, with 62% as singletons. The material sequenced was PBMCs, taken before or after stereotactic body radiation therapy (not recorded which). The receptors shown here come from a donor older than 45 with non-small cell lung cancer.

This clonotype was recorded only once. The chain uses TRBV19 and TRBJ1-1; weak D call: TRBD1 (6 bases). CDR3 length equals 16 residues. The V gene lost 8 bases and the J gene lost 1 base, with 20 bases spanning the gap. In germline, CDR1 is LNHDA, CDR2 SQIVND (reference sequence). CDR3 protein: CASRTYREGGNTEAFF. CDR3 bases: TGTGCCAGTCGGACGTACCGGGAGGGGGGGAACACTGAAGCTTTCTTT.

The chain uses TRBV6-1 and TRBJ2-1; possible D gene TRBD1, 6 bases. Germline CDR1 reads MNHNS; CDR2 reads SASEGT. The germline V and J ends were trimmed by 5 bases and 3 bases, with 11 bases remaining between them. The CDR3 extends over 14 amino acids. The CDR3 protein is CASSQGKGYNEQFF. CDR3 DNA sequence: TGTGCCAGCAGTCAGGGGAAGGGCTACAATGAGCAGTTCTTC.

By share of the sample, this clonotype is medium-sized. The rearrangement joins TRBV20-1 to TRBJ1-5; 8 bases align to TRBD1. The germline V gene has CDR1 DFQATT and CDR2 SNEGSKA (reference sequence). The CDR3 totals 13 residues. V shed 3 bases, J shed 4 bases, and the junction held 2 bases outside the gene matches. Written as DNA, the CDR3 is TGCAGTGCTAGTAGGGACAGGAATCAGCCCCAGCATTTT. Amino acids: CSASRDRNQPQHF.

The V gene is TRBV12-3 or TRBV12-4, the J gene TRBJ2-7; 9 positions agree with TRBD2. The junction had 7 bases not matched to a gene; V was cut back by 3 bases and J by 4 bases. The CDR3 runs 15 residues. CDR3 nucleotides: TGTGCCAGCAGTTTGGGTTGCGGGGGGGCGTACGAGCAGTACTTC. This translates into CASSLGCGGAYEQYF.

CDR3 DNA: TGCAGTGTCGGCGGGAGCGGCGCAGATACGCAGTATTTT. This encodes CSVGGSGADTQYF. The chain joins TRBV20-1 to TRBJ2-3, with 7 bases that match TRBD2. This CDR3 spans 13 amino acids. Looked up from germline, CDR1 is DFQATT and CDR2 is SNEGSKA (reference sequence). V shed 7 bases, J shed 4 bases, and the junction held 8 bases outside the gene matches.

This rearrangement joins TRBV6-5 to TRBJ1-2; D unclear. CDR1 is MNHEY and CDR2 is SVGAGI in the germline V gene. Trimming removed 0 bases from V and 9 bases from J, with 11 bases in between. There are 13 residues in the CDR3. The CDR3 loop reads CASSYSSKESYTF. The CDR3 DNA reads TGTGCCAGCAGTTACTCGAGCAAGGAGAGCTACACCTTC.

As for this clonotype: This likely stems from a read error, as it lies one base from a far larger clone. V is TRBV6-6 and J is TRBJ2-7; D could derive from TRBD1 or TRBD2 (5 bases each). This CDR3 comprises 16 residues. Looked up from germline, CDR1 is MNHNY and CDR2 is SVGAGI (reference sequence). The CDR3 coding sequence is TGTGCCAGCAGTTACTCTGATGGGGGTGCAGCCTACGAGAAGTACTTC. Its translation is CASSYSDGGAAYEKYF.

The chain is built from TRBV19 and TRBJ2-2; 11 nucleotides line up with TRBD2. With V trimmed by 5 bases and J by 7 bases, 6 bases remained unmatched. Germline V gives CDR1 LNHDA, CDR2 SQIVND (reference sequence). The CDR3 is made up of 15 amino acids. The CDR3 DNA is TGTGCCAGTAGTGTCCTAGCGGGGGGAGGCGGGGAGCTGTTTTTT. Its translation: CASSVLAGGGGELFF.

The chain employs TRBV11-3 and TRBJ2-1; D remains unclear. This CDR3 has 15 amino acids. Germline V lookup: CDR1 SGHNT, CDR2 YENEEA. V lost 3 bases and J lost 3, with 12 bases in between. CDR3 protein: CASSFGGGDYNEQFF. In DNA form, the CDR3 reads TGTGCCAGCAGCTTTGGTGGCGGAGACTACAATGAGCAGTTCTTC.

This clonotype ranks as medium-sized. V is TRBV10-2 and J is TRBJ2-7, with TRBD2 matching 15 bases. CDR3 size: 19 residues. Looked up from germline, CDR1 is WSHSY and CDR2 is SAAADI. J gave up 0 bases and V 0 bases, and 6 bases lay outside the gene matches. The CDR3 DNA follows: TGCGCCAGCAGTGAGTCCCGGACTAGCGGGAGGGGAAGCTCCTACGAGCAGTACTTC. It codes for CASSESRTSGRGSSYEQYF.

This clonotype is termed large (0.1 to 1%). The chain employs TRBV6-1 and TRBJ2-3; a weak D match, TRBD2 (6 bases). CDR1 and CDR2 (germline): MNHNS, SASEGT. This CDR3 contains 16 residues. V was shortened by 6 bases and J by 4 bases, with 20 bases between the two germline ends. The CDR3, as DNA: TGTGCCAGCAGCCCCCTGGGGGGTTCCGGCTCAGATACGCAGTATTTT. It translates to CASSPLGGSGSDTQYF.

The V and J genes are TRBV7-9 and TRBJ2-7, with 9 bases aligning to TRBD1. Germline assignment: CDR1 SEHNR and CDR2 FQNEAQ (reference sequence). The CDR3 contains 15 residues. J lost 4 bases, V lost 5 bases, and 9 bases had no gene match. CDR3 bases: TGTGCCAGCAGCACCACAGGGGGCAGTGGGTACGAGCAGTACTTC. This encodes CASSTTGGSGYEQYF.

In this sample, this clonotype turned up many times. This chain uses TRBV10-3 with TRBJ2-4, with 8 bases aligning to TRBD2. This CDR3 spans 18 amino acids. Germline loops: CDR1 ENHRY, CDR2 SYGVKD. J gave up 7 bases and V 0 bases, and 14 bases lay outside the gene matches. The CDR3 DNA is TGTGCCATCAGTGAGTCGAGGGGTGGTACGGGAGGGAGGAACATTCAGTACTTC. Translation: CAISESRGGTGGRNIQYF.

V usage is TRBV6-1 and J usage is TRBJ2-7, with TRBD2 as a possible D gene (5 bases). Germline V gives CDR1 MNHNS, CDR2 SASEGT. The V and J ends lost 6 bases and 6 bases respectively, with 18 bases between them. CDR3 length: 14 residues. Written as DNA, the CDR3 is TGTGCCAGCAGATATGAACAACTAGATGCCGAGCAGTACTTC. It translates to CASRYEQLDAEQYF.

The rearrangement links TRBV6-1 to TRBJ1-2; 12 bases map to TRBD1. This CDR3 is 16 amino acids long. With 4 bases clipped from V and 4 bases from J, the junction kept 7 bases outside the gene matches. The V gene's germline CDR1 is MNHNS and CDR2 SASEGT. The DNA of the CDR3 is TGTGCCAGCAGTGCCTCCGGGACAGGGGGCGGCTATGGCTACACCTTC. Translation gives CASSASGTGGGYGYTF.

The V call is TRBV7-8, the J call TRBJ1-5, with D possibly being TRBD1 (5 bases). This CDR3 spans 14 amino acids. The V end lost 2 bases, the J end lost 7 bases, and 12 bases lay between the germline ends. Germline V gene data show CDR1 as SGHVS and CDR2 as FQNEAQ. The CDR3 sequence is CASSLQGVEQPQHF. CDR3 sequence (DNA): TGTGCCAGCAGCTTACAGGGCGTCGAGCAGCCCCAGCATTTT. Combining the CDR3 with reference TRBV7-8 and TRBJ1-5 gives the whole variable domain GAGVSQSPRYKVAKRGQDVALRCDPISGHVSLFWYQQALGQGPEFLTYFQNEAQLDKSGLPSDRFFAERPEGSVSTLKIQRTQQEDSAVYLCASSLQGVEQPQHFGDGTRLSIL.

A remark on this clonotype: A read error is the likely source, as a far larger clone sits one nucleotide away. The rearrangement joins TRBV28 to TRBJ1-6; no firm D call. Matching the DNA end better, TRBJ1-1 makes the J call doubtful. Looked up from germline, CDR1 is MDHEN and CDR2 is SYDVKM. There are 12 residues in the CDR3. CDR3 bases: TGTGCCAGCAGTACCCCCCGTCCTGAAGCTTTCTTT. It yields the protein CASSTPRPEAFF.

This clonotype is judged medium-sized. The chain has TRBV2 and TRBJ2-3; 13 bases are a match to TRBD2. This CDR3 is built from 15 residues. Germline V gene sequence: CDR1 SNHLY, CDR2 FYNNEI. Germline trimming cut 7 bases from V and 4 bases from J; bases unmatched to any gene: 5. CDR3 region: CASNKLAGGPDTQYF. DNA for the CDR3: TGTGCCAGCAATAAACTAGCGGGAGGGCCAGATACGCAGTATTTT.

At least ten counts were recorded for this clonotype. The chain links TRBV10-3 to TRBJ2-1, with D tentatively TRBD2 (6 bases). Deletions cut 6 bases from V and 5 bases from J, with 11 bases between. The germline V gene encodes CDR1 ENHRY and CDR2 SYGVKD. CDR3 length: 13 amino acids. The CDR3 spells CAISTSSNNEQFF. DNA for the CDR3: TGTGCCATCAGCACTAGCAGCAACAATGAGCAGTTCTTC.

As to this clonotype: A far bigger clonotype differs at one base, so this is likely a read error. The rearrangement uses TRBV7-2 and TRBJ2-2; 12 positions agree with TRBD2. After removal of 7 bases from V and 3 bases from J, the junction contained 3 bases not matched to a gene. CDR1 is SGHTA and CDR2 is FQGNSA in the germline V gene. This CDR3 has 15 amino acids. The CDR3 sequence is CASIRTSGDTGELFF. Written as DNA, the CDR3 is TGTGCCAGCATCCGGACTAGCGGGGACACCGGGGAGCTGTTTTTT.

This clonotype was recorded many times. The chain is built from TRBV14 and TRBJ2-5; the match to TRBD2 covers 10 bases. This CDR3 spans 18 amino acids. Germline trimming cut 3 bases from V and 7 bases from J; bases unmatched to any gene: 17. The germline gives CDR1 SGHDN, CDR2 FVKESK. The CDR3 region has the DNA TGTGCCAGCAGCCACCCACCACTTGAGCGGGAGGGCCGGGGGACCCAGTACTTC. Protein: CASSHPPLEREGRGTQYF.

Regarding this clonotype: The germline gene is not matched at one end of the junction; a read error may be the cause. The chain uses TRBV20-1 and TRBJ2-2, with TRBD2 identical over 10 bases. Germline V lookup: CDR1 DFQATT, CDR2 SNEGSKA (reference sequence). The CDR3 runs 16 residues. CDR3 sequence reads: CSAGTSESRDTGQLFF. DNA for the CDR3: TGCAGTGCCGGGACTAGCGAGAGTCGGGACACCGGGCAGCTGTTTTTT.

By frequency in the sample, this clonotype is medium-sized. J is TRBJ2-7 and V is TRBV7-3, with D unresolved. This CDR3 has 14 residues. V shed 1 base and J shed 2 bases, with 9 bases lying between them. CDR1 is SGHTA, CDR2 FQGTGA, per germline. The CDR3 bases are TGTGCCAGCAGCTTAAATCCTGGCCCCTACGAGCAGTACTTC. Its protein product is CASSLNPGPYEQYF.

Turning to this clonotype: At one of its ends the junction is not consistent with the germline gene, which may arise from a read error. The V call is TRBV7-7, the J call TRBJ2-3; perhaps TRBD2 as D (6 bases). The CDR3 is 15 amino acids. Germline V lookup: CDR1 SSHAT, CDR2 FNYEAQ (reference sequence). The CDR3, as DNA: TGTGCTAGCAGCTTCCCGACTAGGGAGCAAGATACGCAGTATTTT. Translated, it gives CASSFPTREQDTQYF.